One sample yielded the 30 T cell receptor beta chains listed below, sequenced in a study of shared clonotypes between healthy human individuals. Measured with immunoSEQ multiplex PCR; TCRdb has only the in-frame clones, and not every one. The sample has over 75,000 clones, roughly three quarters seen once. Sequenced input: memory CD8+ T cells sorted from blood. Subset described: CD45RO+ cells pooled with CCR7-negative TemRA cells. The receptor set was obtained from a man aged 30-40 years in good health.

This chain links TRBV30 with TRBJ2-1; 12 bases are a match to TRBD2. CDR3 length: 16 residues. The V and J ends lost 2 bases and 12 bases, in that order; junction bases with no gene match: 14. Germline V gene data show CDR1 as GTSNPN and CDR2 as SVGIG (reference sequence). The CDR3: CAWSPSSGRVLQWQFF. For the CDR3, the DNA is TGTGCCTGGAGTCCCTCTAGCGGGAGGGTTCTCCAATGGCAGTTCTTC.

The CDR3 is CASSPGQGLKAGNTIYF. As DNA, the CDR3 is TGTGCCAGCAGCCCGGGACAGGGGTTAAAGGCTGGAAACACCATATATTTT. This chain links TRBV7-9 with TRBJ1-3; TRBD1 matches at 10 bases. This CDR3 comprises 17 residues. Losses at the gene ends were 5 bases for V and 2 bases for J; bases not matched to a gene: 9. Germline CDR1 SEHNR, CDR2 FQNEAQ (reference sequence).

V usage is TRBV4-3 and J usage is TRBJ2-3, with TRBD2 identical over 7 bases. The CDR3 is 18 amino acids. The germline V gene has CDR1 LGHNA and CDR2 YSLEER. V gave up 4 bases and J gave up 4 bases; unmatched junction bases: 17. The CDR3 sequence is CASSPTFAGEGTADTQYF. The DNA for the CDR3 is TGCGCCAGCAGCCCCACATTTGCGGGGGAGGGTACGGCAGATACGCAGTATTTT.

The rearrangement joins TRBV10-2 to TRBJ2-7; D is perhaps TRBD2 (5 bases). Germline-derived CDR1 and CDR2 are WSHSY and SAAADI. V was pared by 5 bases and J by 2 bases, with 19 bases between. This CDR3 contains 16 residues. CDR3 loop: CASSQSVEGSPYEQYF. The CDR3 nucleotides read TGCGCCAGCAGTCAAAGCGTAGAGGGTAGTCCCTACGAGCAGTACTTC.

Only a few counts were recorded for this clone. V is TRBV6-4 and J is TRBJ2-2; D uncertain. The germline V gene has CDR1 MRHNA and CDR2 SNTAGT. The CDR3 sequence is 13 residues long. V shed 5 bases and J shed 5 bases, with 9 bases lying between them. The CDR3 is CASSFQSTGELFF. CDR3 coding DNA: TGTGCCAGCAGTTTCCAGTCTACCGGGGAGCTGTTTTTT.

Many counts were recorded for this clone. This chain joins TRBV15 and TRBJ2-3; 10 nucleotides line up with TRBD2. The CDR3 extends over 16 amino acids. Trimming took 3 bases from V and 2 from J; bases not matched to a gene: 5. From germline, CDR1 is LNHNV and CDR2 YYDKDF (reference sequence). The CDR3 bases are TGTGCCACCAGCAGCGGACTAGCGGAGCACACAGATACGCAGTATTTT. Encoded protein: CATSSGLAEHTDTQYF.

About this clone: One end of the junction varies from germline; a read error may be responsible. The CDR3 nucleotides read TGTGCCGGCAGTGATCAGGGTCTGGGTTCCCCTCTTTGGACTGAAGCTTTCTTT. This sequence encodes CAGSDQGLGSPLWTEAFF. The chain is built from TRBV25-1 and TRBJ1-1; D is possibly TRBD1 (5 bases). Germline CDR1 reads MGHDK; CDR2 reads SYGVNS. This CDR3 has 18 residues.

This sequence joins TRBV2 and TRBJ1-5; D call uncertain. The CDR3 totals 13 residues. V was cut by 5 bases and J by 3 bases, with 8 bases left in between. Germline V gene lookup returns CDR1 SNHLY and CDR2 FYNNEI. The CDR3 region has the DNA TGTGCCAGCAGTTTCAGGTCCAATCAGCCCCAGCATTTT. Amino acid sequence: CASSFRSNQPQHF.

This clone has only one observation. The V and J genes are TRBV7-2 and TRBJ2-1; no definite D call. V was clipped by 5 bases and J by 9 bases, with 8 bases between them. The V gene's germline CDR1 is SGHTA and CDR2 FQGNSA. The CDR3 is made up of 11 amino acids. CDR3 DNA sequence: TGTGCCAGCAGCCACAAAAGTGAGCAGTTCTTC. Its translation: CASSHKSEQFF.

This rearrangement joins TRBV7-2 to TRBJ1-4, with 7 bases that match TRBD1. Germline lookup yields CDR1 SGHTA and CDR2 FQGNSA. V shed 4 bases and J 6 bases; nucleotides not matched to a gene: 11. The length of the CDR3 is 16 residues. The CDR3 here is CASSSSGKGADEKLFF. The CDR3 DNA is TGTGCCAGCAGCTCCTCAGGGAAGGGGGCGGATGAAAAACTGTTTTTT. The whole variable domain, remainder taken from reference TRBV7-2 and TRBJ1-4, is GAGVSQSPSNKVTEKGKDVELRCDPISGHTALYWYRQSLGQGLEFLIYFQGNSAPDKSGLPSDRFSAERTGGSVSTLTIQRTQQEDSAVYLCASSSSGKGADEKLFFGSGTQLSVL.

At least ten counts were recorded for this clone. This rearrangement joins TRBV6-4 to TRBJ2-1; no definite D call. The CDR3 contains 15 residues. V was shortened by 2 bases and J by 0 bases, with 8 bases between the two germline ends. Germline CDR1 MRHNA, CDR2 SNTAGT. The chain's CDR3 is CASSDGESSYNEQFF. CDR3 coding DNA: TGTGCCAGCAGTGACGGCGAGAGCTCCTACAATGAGCAGTTCTTC.

This clone was seen more than once but under ten times. The chain carries TRBV6-5 and TRBJ2-3; 7 bases are shared with TRBD1. Unmatched junction bases numbered 5, after V lost 4 bases and J lost 1 base. This CDR3 contains 15 residues. In germline, CDR1 is MNHEY, CDR2 SVGAGI. DNA for the CDR3: TGTGCCAGCAGTTTTTCCGGGACAGGCACAGATACGCAGTATTTT. Translation gives CASSFSGTGTDTQYF.

The chain joins TRBV5-6 to TRBJ1-2; D is perhaps TRBD1 (5 bases). V was pared by 4 bases and J by 7 bases, with 14 bases between. Per germline, CDR1 SGHDT and CDR2 YYEEEE. This CDR3 contains 13 residues. The CDR3 DNA is TGTGCCAGCAGCCCGAAGGGACCGTTTGGCTACACCTTC. It yields the protein CASSPKGPFGYTF.

This clone was recorded once. This chain links TRBV30 with TRBJ1-5, with TRBD1 as a possible D gene (6 bases). Germline values: CDR1 GTSNPN, CDR2 SVGIG (reference sequence). This CDR3 spans 15 amino acids. V was shortened by 0 bases and J by 5 bases, with 14 bases between the two germline ends. CDR3 bases: TGTGCCTGGAGTGTAACCGGGGGCTCTTATCAGCCCCAGCATTTT. It encodes CAWSVTGGSYQPQHF.

This clone occurred a few times. CDR3 sequence: CASSGPHSPKAGVSTDTQYF. Here the CDR3 DNA reads TGTGCCAGCAGTGGGCCCCACTCTCCGAAAGCGGGAGTATCCACAGATACGCAGTATTTT. V is TRBV2 and J is TRBJ2-3, with 8 bases lining up with TRBD2. The CDR3 is made up of 20 amino acids. CDR1 is SNHLY and CDR2 is FYNNEI in the germline V gene. The V and J ends lost 4 bases and 2 bases, in that order; junction bases with no gene match: 20.

V is TRBV10-3 and J is TRBJ2-5; 9 bases align to TRBD1. CDR1 ENHRY and CDR2 SYGVKD come from the germline V gene. V lost 6 bases, J lost 5 bases, and 7 bases stayed unmatched. CDR3 length: 14 residues. In DNA, the CDR3 is TGTGCCATCAGCACCGGGACAGGGCAGGAGACCCAGTACTTC. Translation: CAISTGTGQETQYF.

This rearrangement joins TRBV6-5 to TRBJ2-7, with TRBD1 matching 7 bases. The CDR3 contains 11 residues. V gave up 6 bases and J gave up 6 bases; unmatched junction bases: 2. Per germline, CDR1 MNHEY and CDR2 SVGAGI. The CDR3 nucleotides read TGTGCCAGCAGCACAGGGGTCGAGCAGTACTTC. The encoded protein is CASSTGVEQYF.

This sequence joins TRBV30 and TRBJ2-5; no definite D call. The CDR3 has 12 residues. V lost 0 bases to trimming and J lost 4 bases, with 6 bases between them. Germline CDR1 GTSNPN, CDR2 SVGIG (reference sequence). CDR3 DNA sequence: TGTGCCTGGAGTGTACGACGAGAGACCCAGTACTTC. Protein: CAWSVRRETQYF.

The J gene is TRBJ1-4, the V gene TRBV5-6; D not resolved. Germline CDR1 and CDR2: SGHDT and YYEEEE. Trimming pared 1 base from V and 7 bases from J, leaving 8 bases between. The CDR3 contains 13 residues. CDR3: CASSLLGFEKLFF. CDR3 in DNA: TGTGCCAGCAGCTTGCTGGGGTTTGAAAAACTGTTTTTT.

This clone has at least ten counts. The rearrangement links TRBV11-2 to TRBJ1-3; D uncertain. Per the germline V gene, CDR1 is SGHAT and CDR2 is FQNNGV. Deletions cut 6 bases from V and 0 bases from J, with 9 bases between. The CDR3 has 14 residues. This chain's CDR3 is CASSPPSSGNTIYF. CDR3 bases: TGTGCCAGCAGTCCACCGAGCTCTGGAAACACCATATATTTT.

This clone was detected only a few times. The chain recombines TRBV9 with TRBJ2-1; 15 nucleotides align to TRBD2. Germline V gene lookup returns CDR1 SGDLS and CDR2 YYNGEE. This CDR3 has 17 residues. V shed 4 bases, J shed 8 bases, and the junction held 10 bases outside the gene matches. DNA for the CDR3: TGTGCCAGCAGCCCGGGACTAGCGGGAGGCCTTTTGGATGAGCAGTTCTTC. This codes for CASSPGLAGGLLDEQFF.

The V call is TRBV29-1, the J call TRBJ1-5; the D gene is possibly TRBD1 (6 bases). Per germline, CDR1 SQVTM and CDR2 ANQGSEA. Trimming removed 7 bases at V and 3 bases at J, with 16 bases between. The CDR3 is 14 amino acids. The CDR3 DNA is TGCAGCGCCGGGGCGGCAGGGGTCAATCAGCCCCAGCATTTT. Translating it yields CSAGAAGVNQPQHF.

The V gene is TRBV19, the J gene TRBJ1-1; D unclear. In germline, CDR1 is LNHDA, CDR2 SQIVND (reference sequence). This CDR3 is built from 13 residues. Deletions cut 2 bases from V and 0 bases from J, with 4 bases between. Written as DNA, the CDR3 is TGTGCCAGTAGTATAAATGTGAACACTGAAGCTTTCTTT. Translated: CASSINVNTEAFF.

This chain uses TRBV28 with TRBJ2-1; 7 bases agree with TRBD1. CDR1 is MDHEN, CDR2 SYDVKM, per germline. V lost 5 bases, J lost 8 bases, and 9 bases stayed unmatched. There are 14 residues in the CDR3. The CDR3 DNA reads TGTGCCAGCAGTCAGACAGGGTTTGGGGATGAGCAGTTCTTC. Translated: CASSQTGFGDEQFF.

This sequence joins TRBV11-2 and TRBJ2-3; the D gene is possibly TRBD1 (6 bases). There are 15 residues in the CDR3. Germline V gene lookup returns CDR1 SGHAT and CDR2 FQNNGV. The ends were cut back, 5 bases at V and 0 bases at J, with 12 bases in the middle. CDR3 region: CASSRIQGSTDTQYF. CDR3 DNA: TGTGCCAGCAGCCGAATACAGGGTAGCACAGATACGCAGTATTTT. The variable domain in full, completed from reference TRBV11-2 and TRBJ2-3, reads EAGVAQSPRYKIIEKRQSVAFWCNPISGHATLYWYQQILGQGPKLLIQFQNNGVVDDSQLPKDRFSAERLKGVDSTLKIQPAKLEDSAVYLCASSRIQGSTDTQYFGPGTRLTVL.

This clone was observed many times. This chain connects TRBV5-1 to TRBJ2-1; weak D call: TRBD2 (6 bases). The CDR3 extends over 13 amino acids. Trimming removed 3 bases from V and 8 bases from J, with 12 bases in between. Germline V gene lookup returns CDR1 SGHRS and CDR2 YFSETQ. In DNA form, the CDR3 reads TGCGCCAGCAGCTCGTATTCGGGAGATGAGCAGTTCTTC. Protein: CASSSYSGDEQFF.

In the case of this clone: A much larger clone sits a single nucleotide away, making a read error possible. Other DNA sequences from this sample encode an identical CDR3 as well. V is TRBV14 and J is TRBJ2-7; tentatively, D is TRBD1 or TRBD2 (6 bases each). This CDR3 contains 17 residues. CDR1 is SGHDN, CDR2 FVKESK, per germline. The V gene lost 1 base and the J gene lost 3 bases, with 19 bases spanning the gap. This CDR3 reads CASSQGLGGLGIYEQYF. CDR3 coding DNA: TGTGCCAGCAGCCAAGGACTAGGGGGGTTGGGAATCTACGAGCAGTACTTC. The full variable domain, its missing parts supplied by reference TRBV14 and TRBJ2-7, is EAGVTQFPSHSVIEKGQTVTLRCDPISGHDNLYWYRRVMGKEIKFLLHFVKESKQDESGMPNNRFLAERTGGTYSTLKVQPAELEDSGVYFCASSQGLGGLGIYEQYFGPGTRLTVT.

Regarding this clone: A far larger clone is off by one base, so a read error is likely. The chain combines TRBV6-1 with TRBJ2-1; D is unclear. This CDR3 has 13 residues. The germline V gene has CDR1 MNHNS and CDR2 SASEGT. CDR3 sequence (DNA): TGTGCCAGCAGTGAGAGCTCCCACAATGAGCAGTTCTTC. It is translated as CASSESSHNEQFF.

The chain is built from TRBV6-5 and TRBJ2-7; the match to TRBD1 covers 7 bases. This CDR3 has 15 amino acids. CDR1 is MNHEY and CDR2 is SVGAGI in the germline V gene. The trim removed 6 bases at V and 2 bases at J, leaving 10 bases unmatched. CDR3 sequence: CASSHRGPPPYEQYF. CDR3 nucleotides: TGTGCCAGCAGCCACAGGGGTCCCCCTCCCTACGAGCAGTACTTC.

The genes are TRBV25-1 and TRBJ2-1; tentative D call: TRBD1 (5 bases). V was shortened by 4 bases and J by 0 bases, with 19 bases between the two germline ends. The CDR3 is made up of 18 amino acids. Germline values: CDR1 MGHDK, CDR2 SYGVNS. The CDR3 region has the DNA TGTGCCAGCAGTGGGAATTACGGTAGGGGAAGCTCCTACAATGAGCAGTTCTTC. Residues: CASSGNYGRGSSYNEQFF.